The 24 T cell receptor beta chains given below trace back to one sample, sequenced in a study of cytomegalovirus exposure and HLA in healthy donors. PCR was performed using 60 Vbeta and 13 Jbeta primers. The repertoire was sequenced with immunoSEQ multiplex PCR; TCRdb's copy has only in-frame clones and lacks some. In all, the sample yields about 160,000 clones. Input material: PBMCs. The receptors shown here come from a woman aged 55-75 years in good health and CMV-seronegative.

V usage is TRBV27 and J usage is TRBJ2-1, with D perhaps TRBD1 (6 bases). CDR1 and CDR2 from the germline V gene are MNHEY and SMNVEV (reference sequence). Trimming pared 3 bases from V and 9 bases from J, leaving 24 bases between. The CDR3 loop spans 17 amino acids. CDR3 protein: CASSFSRGALRFSEQFF. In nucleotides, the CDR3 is TGTGCCAGCAGTTTCTCCAGGGGAGCCCTGCGTTTTAGTGAGCAGTTCTTC.

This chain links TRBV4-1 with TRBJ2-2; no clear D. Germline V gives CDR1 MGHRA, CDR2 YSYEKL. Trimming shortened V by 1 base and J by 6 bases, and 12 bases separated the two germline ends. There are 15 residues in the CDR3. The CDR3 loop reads CASSQGSIFPGELFF. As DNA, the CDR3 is TGCGCCAGCAGCCAAGGTTCTATATTCCCCGGGGAGCTGTTTTTT.

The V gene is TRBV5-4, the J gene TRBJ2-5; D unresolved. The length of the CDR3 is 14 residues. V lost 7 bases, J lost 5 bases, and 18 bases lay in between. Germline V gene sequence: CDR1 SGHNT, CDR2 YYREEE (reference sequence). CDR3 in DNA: TGTGCCAGCTCCCGGGTTGGCGTTTGGGAGACCCAGTACTTC. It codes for CASSRVGVWETQYF.

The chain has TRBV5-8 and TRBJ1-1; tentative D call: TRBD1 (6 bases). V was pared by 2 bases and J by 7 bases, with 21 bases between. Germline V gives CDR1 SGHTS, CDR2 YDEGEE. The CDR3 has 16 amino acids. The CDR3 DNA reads TGTGCCAGCAGCTTACCCCCGCGGGGGGCGAGCCGTGAAGCTTTCTTT. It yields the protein CASSLPPRGASREAFF.

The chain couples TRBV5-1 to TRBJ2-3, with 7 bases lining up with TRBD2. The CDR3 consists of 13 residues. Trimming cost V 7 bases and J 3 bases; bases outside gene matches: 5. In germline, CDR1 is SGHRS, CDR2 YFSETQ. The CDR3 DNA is TGCGCCAGCCGGGCGGGAGCAACAGATACGCAGTATTTT. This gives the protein CASRAGATDTQYF.

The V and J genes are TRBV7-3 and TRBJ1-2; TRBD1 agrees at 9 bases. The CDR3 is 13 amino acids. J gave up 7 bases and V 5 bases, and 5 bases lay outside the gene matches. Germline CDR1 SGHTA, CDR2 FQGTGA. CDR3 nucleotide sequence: TGTGCCAGCAGCCCGAGACAGGGGGGTGGCTACACCTTC. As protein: CASSPRQGGGYTF.

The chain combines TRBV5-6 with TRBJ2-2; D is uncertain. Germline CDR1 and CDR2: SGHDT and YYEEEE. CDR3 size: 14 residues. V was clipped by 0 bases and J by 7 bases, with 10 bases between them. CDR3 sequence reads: CASSLEPRGGELFF. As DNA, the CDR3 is TGTGCCAGCAGCTTGGAACCTCGCGGCGGGGAGCTGTTTTTT.

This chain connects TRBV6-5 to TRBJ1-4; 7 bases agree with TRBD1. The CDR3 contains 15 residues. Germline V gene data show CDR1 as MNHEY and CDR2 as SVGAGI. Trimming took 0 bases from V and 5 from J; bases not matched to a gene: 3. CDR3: CASSYSGQPNEKLFF. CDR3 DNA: TGTGCCAGCAGTTACTCGGGACAGCCAAATGAAAAACTGTTTTTT.

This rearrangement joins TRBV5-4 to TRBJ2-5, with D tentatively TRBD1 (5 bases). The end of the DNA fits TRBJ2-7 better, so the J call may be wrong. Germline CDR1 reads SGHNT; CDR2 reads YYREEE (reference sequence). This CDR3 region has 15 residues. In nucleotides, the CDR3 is TGTGCCAGCAGACTCGGCCAGATGGGGCCCTACGAGCAGTACTTC. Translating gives CASRLGQMGPYEQYF.

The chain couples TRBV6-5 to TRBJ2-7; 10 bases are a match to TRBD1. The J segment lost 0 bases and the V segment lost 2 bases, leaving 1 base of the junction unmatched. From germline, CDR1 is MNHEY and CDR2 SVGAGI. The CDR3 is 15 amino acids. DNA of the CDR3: TGTGCCAGCAGTTACAGGACAGGGGGCTCCTACGAGCAGTACTTC. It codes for CASSYRTGGSYEQYF.

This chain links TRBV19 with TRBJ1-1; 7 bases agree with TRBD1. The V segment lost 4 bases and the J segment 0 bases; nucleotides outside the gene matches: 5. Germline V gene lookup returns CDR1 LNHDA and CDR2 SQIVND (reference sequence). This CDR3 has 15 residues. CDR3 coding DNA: TGTGCCAGTAGTAAGTACAGGGGCGTGAACACTGAAGCTTTCTTT. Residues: CASSKYRGVNTEAFF.

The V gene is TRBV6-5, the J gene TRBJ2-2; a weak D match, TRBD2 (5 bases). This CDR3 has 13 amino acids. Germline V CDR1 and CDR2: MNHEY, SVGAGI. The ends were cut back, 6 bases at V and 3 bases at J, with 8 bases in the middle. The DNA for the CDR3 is TGTGCCAGCAGAGGGCGGGACACCGGGGAGCTGTTTTTT. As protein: CASRGRDTGELFF.

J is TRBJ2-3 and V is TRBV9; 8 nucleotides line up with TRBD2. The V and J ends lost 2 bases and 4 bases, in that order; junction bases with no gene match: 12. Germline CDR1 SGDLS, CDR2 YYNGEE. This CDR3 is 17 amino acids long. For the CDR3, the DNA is TGTGCCAGCAGCGTTTCCCCTGGCGGGGGGCGACCAGATACGCAGTATTTT. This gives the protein CASSVSPGGGRPDTQYF.

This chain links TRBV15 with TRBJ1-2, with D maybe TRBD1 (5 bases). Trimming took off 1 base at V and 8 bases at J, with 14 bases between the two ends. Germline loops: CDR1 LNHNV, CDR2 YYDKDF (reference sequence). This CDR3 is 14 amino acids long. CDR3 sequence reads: CATSRVGALEGYTF. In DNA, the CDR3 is TGTGCCACCAGCAGAGTTGGGGCCCTGGAGGGCTACACCTTC.

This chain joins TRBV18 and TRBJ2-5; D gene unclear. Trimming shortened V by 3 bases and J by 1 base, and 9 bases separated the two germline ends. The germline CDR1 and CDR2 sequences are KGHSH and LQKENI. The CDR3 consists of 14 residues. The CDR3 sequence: CASSPTTRQETQYF. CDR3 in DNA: TGTGCCAGCTCACCCACTACGCGCCAAGAGACCCAGTACTTC.

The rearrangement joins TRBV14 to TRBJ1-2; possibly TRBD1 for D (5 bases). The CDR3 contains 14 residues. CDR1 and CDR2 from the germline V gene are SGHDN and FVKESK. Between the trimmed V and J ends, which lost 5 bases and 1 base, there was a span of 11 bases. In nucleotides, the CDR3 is TGTGCCAGCAGCGGGGGGTCGTATAACTATGGCTACACCTTC. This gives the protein CASSGGSYNYGYTF. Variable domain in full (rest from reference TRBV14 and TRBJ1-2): EAGVTQFPSHSVIEKGQTVTLRCDPISGHDNLYWYRRVMGKEIKFLLHFVKESKQDESGMPNNRFLAERTGGTYSTLKVQPAELEDSGVYFCASSGGSYNYGYTFGSGTRLTVV.

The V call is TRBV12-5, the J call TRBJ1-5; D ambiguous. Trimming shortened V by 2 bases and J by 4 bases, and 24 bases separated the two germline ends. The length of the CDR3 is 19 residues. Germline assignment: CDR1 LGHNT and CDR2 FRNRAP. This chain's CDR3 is CASGLFPPTTARGNQPQHF. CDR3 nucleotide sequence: TGTGCTAGTGGTTTGTTTCCCCCAACCACAGCCCGGGGAAATCAGCCCCAGCATTTT.

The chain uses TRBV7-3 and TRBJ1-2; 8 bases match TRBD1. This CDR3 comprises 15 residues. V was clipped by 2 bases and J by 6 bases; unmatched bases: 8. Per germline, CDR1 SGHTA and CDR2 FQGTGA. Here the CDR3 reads CASSLGSHRGNGYTF. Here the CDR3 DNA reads TGTGCCAGCAGCTTAGGATCCCACAGGGGGAATGGCTACACCTTC.

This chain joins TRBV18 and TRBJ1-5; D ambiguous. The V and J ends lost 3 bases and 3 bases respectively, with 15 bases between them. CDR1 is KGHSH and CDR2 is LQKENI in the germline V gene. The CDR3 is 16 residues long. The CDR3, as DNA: TGTGCCAGCTCACCTACGGGGAACAGCGACAATCAGCCCCAGCATTTT. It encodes CASSPTGNSDNQPQHF. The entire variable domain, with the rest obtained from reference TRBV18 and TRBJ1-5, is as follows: NAGVMQNPRHLVRRRGQEARLRCSPMKGHSHVYWYRQLPEEGLKFMVYLQKENIIDESGMPKERFSAEFPKEGPSILRIQQVVRGDSAAYFCASSPTGNSDNQPQHFGDGTRLSIL.

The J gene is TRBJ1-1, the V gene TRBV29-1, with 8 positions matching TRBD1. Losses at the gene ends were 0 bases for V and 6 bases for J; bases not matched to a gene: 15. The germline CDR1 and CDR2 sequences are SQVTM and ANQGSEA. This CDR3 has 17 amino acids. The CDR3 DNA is TGCAGCGTTGAAGATCTAAGCCGGGACAGGTTTAACGCTGAAGCTTTCTTT. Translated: CSVEDLSRDRFNAEAFF. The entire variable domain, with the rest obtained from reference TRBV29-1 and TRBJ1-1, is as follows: SAVISQKPSRDICQRGTSLTIQCQVDSQVTMMFWYRQQPGQSLTLIATANQGSEATYESGFVIDKFPISRPNLTFSTLTVSNMSPEDSSIYLCSVEDLSRDRFNAEAFFGQGTRLTVV.

CDR3 sequence (DNA): TGTGCCAGCAGCGTAGATACAGGGAAGGGGGCCCAGTACTTC. It is translated as CASSVDTGKGAQYF. V usage is TRBV9 and J usage is TRBJ2-5, with a weak D call TRBD1 (6 bases). Trimming cost V 0 bases and J 9 bases, with 15 bases left between them. Per germline, CDR1 SGDLS and CDR2 YYNGEE. The CDR3 spans 14 residues.

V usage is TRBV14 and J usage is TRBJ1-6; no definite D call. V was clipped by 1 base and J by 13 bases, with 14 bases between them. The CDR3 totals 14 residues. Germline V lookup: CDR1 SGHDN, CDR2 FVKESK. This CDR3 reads CASSQVSPSMPLHF. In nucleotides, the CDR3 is TGTGCCAGCAGCCAAGTCTCCCCGTCTATGCCCCTCCACTTT.

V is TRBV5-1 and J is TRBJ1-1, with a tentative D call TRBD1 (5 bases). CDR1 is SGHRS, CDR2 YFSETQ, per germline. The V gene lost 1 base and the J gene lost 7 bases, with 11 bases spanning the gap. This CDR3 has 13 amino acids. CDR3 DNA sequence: TGCGCCAGCAGCTTGATGGGGGGAGGTGAAGCTTTCTTT. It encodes CASSLMGGGEAFF.

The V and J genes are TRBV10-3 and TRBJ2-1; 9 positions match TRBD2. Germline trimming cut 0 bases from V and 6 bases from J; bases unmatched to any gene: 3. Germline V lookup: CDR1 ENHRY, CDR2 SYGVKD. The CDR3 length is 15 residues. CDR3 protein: CAISESGSGSNEQFF. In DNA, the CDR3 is TGTGCCATCAGTGAGTCAGGTAGCGGGAGCAATGAGCAGTTCTTC.